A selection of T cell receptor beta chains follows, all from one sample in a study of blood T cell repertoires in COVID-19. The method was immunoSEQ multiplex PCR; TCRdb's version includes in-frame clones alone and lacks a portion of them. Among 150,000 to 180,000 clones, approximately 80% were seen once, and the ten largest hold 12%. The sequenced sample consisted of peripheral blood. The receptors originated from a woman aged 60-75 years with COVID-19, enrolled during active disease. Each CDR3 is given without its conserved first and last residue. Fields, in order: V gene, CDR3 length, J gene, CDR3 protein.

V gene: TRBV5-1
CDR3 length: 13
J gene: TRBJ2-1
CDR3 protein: ASSLTSPSYNEQF

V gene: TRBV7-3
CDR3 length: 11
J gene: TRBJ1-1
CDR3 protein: ASSLSRNTEAF

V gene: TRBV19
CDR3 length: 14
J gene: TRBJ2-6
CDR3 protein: ACAGTVLSGANVLT

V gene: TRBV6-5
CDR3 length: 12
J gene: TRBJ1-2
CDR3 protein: ASRASTGYYGYT

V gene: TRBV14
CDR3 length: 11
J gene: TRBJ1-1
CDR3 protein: ASTVRGRTEAF

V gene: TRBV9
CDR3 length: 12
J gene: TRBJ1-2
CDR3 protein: ASSQGQGASGYT

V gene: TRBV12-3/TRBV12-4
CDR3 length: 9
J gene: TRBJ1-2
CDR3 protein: ASSLRQVYT

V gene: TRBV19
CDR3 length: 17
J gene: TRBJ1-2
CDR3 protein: ASSIRIMKGQPTPYGYT

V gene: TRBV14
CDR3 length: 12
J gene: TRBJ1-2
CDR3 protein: ASSQSPDREGYT

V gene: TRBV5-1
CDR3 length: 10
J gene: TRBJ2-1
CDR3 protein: ASSLGEDEQF

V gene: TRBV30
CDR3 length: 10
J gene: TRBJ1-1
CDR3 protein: AWSVGLTEAF

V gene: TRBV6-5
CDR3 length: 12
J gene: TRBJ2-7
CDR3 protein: ASSLQRPTYEQY

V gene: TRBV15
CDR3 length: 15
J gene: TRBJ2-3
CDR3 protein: ATSRPAQGGWTDTQY

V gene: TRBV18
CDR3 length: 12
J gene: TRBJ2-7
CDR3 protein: ASSPPGQRHEQY

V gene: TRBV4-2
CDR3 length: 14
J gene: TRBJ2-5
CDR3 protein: ASSPDRQEIQETQY

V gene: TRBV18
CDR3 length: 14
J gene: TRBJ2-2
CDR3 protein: ASSYRGGANTGELF

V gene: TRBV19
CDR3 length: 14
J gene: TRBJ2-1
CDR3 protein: ASSPLRTSWINEQF

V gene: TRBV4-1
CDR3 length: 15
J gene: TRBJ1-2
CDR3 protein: ASSQGGKGANDYGYT

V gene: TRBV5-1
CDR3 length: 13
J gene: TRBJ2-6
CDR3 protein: ASSLQSSGANVLT

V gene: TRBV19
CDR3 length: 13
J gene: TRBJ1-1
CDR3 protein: ASSPLPPSGTEAF